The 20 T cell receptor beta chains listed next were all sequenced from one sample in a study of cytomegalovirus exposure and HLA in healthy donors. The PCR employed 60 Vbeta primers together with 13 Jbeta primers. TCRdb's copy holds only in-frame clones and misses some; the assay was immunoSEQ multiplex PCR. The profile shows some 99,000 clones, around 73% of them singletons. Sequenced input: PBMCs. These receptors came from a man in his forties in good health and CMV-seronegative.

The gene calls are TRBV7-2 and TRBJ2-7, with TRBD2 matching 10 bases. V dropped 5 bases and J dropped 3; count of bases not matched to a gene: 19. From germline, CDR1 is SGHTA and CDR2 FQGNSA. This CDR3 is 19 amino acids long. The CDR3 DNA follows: TGTGCCAGCAGCCCAGCCCCGCTAGCGGGGGCCACCAACTACTACGAGCAGTACTTC. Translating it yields CASSPAPLAGATNYYEQYF. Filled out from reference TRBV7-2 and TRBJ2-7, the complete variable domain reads GAGVSQSPSNKVTEKGKDVELRCDPISGHTALYWYRQSLGQGLEFLIYFQGNSAPDKSGLPSDRFSAERTGGSVSTLTIQRTQQEDSAVYLCASSPAPLAGATNYYEQYFGPGTRLTVT.

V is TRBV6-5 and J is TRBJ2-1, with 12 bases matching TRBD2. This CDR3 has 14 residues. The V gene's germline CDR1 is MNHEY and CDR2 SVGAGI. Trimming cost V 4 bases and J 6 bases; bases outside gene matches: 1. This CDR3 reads CASSSTSGGNEQFF. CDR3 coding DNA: TGTGCCAGCAGTTCGACTAGCGGGGGCAATGAGCAGTTCTTC.

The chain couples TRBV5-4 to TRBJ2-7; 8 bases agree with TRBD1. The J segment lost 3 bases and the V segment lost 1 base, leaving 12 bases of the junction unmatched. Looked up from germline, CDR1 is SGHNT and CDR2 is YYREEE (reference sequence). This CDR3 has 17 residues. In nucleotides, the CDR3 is TGTGCCAGCAGCTTGACTGGACAGGGACTTATCCGCTACGAGCAGTACTTC. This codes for CASSLTGQGLIRYEQYF.

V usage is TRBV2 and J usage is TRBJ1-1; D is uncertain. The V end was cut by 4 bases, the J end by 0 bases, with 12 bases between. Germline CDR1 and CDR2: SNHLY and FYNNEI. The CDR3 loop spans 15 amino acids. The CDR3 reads CASSAGVGMNTEAFF. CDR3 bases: TGTGCCAGCAGTGCCGGGGTAGGGATGAACACTGAAGCTTTCTTT.

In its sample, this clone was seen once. Here the CDR3 reads CASSPLPGQGTYEQYF. CDR3 DNA: TGTGCCAGCAGCCCCCTCCCAGGGCAGGGGACCTACGAGCAGTACTTC. The chain links TRBV7-9 to TRBJ2-7; D may be TRBD1 (6 bases). CDR1 SEHNR and CDR2 FQNEAQ come from the germline V gene (reference sequence). The CDR3 is 16 amino acids. Trimming left V 5 bases short and J 2 bases short, with 19 bases between.

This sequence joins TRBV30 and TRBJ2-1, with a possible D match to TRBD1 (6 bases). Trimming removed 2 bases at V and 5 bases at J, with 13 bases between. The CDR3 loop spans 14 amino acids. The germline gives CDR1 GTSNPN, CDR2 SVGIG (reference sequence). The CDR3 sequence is CAWSTGIGNNEQFF. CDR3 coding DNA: TGTGCCTGGAGTACAGGGATCGGGAACAATGAGCAGTTCTTC.

The CDR3 coding sequence is TGTGCCAGCAGTGACTCCGCGACTAGCGGTATAACTGAGCAGTTCTTC. Translation gives CASSDSATSGITEQFF. The chain combines TRBV6-4 with TRBJ2-1; 9 positions match TRBD2. The trim removed 0 bases at V and 9 bases at J, leaving 9 bases unmatched. Per germline, CDR1 MRHNA and CDR2 SNTAGT. This CDR3 comprises 16 residues.

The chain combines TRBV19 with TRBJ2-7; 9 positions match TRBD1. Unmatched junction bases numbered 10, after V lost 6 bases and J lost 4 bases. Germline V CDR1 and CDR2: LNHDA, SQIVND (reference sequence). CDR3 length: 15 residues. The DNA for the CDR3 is TGTGCCAGTAGGGGCCTGGGACAGGGAAGTTACGAGCAGTACTTC. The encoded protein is CASRGLGQGSYEQYF.

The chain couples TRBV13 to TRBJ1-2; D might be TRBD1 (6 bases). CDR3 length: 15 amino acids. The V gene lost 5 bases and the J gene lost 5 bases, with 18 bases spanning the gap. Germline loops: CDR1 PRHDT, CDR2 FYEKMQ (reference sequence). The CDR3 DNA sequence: TGTGCCAGCAGCGCGACCGCGGGGGGCGTTTATGGCTACACCTTC. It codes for CASSATAGGVYGYTF.

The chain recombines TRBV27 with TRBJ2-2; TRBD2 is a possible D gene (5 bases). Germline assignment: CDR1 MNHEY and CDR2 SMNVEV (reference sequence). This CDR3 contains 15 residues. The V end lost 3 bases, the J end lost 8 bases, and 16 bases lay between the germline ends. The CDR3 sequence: CASSLSIEGLGELFF. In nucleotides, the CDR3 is TGTGCCAGCAGTTTGAGTATCGAGGGTCTGGGGGAGCTGTTTTTT.

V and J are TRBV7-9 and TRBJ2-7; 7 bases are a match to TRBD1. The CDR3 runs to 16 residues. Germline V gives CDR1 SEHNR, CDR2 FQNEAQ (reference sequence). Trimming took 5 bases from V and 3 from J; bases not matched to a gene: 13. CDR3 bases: TGTGCCAGCAGCCCAACTCGACAGGGCGTTTACTACGAGCAGTACTTC. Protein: CASSPTRQGVYYEQYF.

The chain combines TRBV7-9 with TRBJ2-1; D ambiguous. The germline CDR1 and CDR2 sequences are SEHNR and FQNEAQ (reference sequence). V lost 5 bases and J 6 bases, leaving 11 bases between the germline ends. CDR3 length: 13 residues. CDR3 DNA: TGTGCCAGCAGCATCATTACTGGCAATGAGCAGTTCTTC. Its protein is CASSIITGNEQFF. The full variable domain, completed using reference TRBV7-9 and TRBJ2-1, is DTGVSQNPRHKITKRGQNVTFRCDPISEHNRLYWYRQTLGQGPEFLTYFQNEAQLEKSRLLSDRFSAERPKGSFSTLEIQRTEQGDSAMYLCASSIITGNEQFFGPGTRLTVL.

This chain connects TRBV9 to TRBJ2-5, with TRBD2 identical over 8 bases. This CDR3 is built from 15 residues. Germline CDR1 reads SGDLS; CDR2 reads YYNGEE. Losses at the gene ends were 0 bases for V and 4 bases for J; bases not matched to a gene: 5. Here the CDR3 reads CASSVVGSGVETQYF. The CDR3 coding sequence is TGTGCCAGCAGCGTAGTTGGTAGCGGGGTAGAGACCCAGTACTTC.

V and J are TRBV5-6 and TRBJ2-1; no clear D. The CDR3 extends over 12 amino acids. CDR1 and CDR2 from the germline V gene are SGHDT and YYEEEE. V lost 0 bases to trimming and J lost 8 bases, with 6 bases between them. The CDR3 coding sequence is TGTGCCAGCAGCTTGGGCGTTGATGAGCAGTTCTTC. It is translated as CASSLGVDEQFF.

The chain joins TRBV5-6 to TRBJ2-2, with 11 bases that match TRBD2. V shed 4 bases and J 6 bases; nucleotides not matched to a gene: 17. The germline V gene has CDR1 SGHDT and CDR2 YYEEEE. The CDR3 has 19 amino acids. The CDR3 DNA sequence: TGTGCCAGCAGCCTCCTAACGACTAGCGGGACTTCGCGGCCCGGGGAGCTGTTTTTT. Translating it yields CASSLLTTSGTSRPGELFF.

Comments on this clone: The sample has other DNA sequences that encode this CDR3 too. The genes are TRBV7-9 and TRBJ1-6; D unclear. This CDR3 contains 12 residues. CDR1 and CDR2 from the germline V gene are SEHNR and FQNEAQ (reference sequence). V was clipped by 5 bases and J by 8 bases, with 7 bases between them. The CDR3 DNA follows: TGTGCCAGCAGCCGACTTGATTCACCCCTCCACTTT. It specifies CASSRLDSPLHF.

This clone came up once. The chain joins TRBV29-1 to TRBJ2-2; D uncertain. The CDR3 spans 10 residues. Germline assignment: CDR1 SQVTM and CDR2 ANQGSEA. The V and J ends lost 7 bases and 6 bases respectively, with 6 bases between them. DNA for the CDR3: TGCAGCGCCTTCTCCGGGGAGCTGTTTTTT. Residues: CSAFSGELFF.

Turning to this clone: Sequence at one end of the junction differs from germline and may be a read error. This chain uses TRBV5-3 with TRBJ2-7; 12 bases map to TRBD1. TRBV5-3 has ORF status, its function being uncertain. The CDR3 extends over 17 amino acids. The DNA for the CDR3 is TGTGCCAGGAGGGGACAGGGGGCAGGTTCAAGGTCCTCCGAGCAGTACTTC. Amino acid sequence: CARRGQGAGSRSSEQYF.

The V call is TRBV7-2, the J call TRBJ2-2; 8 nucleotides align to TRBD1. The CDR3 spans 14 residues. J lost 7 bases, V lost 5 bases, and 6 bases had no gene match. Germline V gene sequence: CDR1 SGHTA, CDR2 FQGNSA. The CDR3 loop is CASSLDRVIGELFF. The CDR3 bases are TGTGCCAGCAGCCTGGACAGGGTTATCGGGGAGCTGTTTTTT.

CDR3 in amino acids: CASRLTGLRHGYTF. DNA of the CDR3: TGTGCCAGCAGATTGACAGGGTTGAGGCATGGCTACACCTTC. The chain joins TRBV6-6 to TRBJ1-2; 7 positions agree with TRBD1. There are 14 residues in the CDR3. Germline-derived CDR1 and CDR2 are MNHNY and SVGAGI (reference sequence). J gave up 6 bases and V 6 bases, and 10 bases lay outside the gene matches.